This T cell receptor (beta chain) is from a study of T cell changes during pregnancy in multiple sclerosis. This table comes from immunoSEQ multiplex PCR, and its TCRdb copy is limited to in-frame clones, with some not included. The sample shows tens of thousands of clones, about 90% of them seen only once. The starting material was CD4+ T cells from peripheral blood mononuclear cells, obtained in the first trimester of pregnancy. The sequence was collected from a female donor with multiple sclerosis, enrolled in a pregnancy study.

The CDR3 DNA reads as TGTGCCAGTAGCACCGGGACAGGGGCGAATTCACCCCTCCACTTT. This gives the protein CASSTGTGANSPLHF. J is TRBJ1-6 and V is TRBV19; 10 nucleotides match TRBD1. This CDR3 is 15 amino acids long. Trimming took 6 bases from V and 7 from J; bases not matched to a gene: 6. CDR1 is LNHDA, CDR2 SQIVND, per germline (reference sequence).